A selection of T cell receptor beta chains follows, all from one sample in a study of cytomegalovirus exposure and HLA in healthy donors. Sequencing was performed with immunoSEQ multiplex PCR; in TCRdb, only in-frame clones are kept and a portion is missing. The sample yields approximately 160,000 clones, around 83% seen once. Sequenced sample: PBMCs. These receptors originate from a man aged 50-59 years in good health and CMV-seropositive. The CDR3 runs from the conserved cysteine through the conserved F or W. The D gene is left open where the match is weak. Only part of the rows carry a size: once, few, many, or a class if the clone is expanded.

cdr3_nt: TGTGCCACCAGCAGAGATGACAGGGGGAGCACTGAAGCTTTCTTT
cdr3_aa: CATSRDDRGSTEAFF
j_call: TRBJ1-1
v_call: TRBV15
clone_size: .
d_call: TRBD1

cdr3_nt: TGTGCCAGCAGCGTAGATTTGGGGCAGGGCTATAATTCACCCCTCCACTTT
cdr3_aa: CASSVDLGQGYNSPLHF
j_call: TRBJ1-6
v_call: TRBV9
clone_size: .
d_call: .

cdr3_nt: TGTGCCAGCAGCCCGGGGACTAGCGGGAGGAACGAGCAGTACTTC
cdr3_aa: CASSPGTSGRNEQYF
j_call: TRBJ2-7
v_call: TRBV7-8
clone_size: .
d_call: TRBD2

cdr3_nt: TGTGCCAGCAGCTTAGAGAGGGACTCCTACGAGCAGTACTTC
cdr3_aa: CASSLERDSYEQYF
j_call: TRBJ2-7
v_call: TRBV7-8
clone_size: .
d_call: .

cdr3_nt: TGTGCCAGCAGCCAAGATACGGGGGAGCAGTTCTTC
cdr3_aa: CASSQDTGEQFF
j_call: TRBJ2-1
v_call: TRBV4-2
clone_size: .
d_call: .

cdr3_nt: TGTGCCAGCAGCCCCATAGGGGGTACTCTTAACTATGGCTACACCTTC
cdr3_aa: CASSPIGGTLNYGYTF
j_call: TRBJ1-2
v_call: TRBV7-3
clone_size: .
d_call: .

cdr3_nt: TGTGCCAGCAGTTATGGTCAGGGGGTCTACGAGCAGTACTTC
cdr3_aa: CASSYGQGVYEQYF
j_call: TRBJ2-7
v_call: TRBV6-5
clone_size: few
d_call: TRBD1

cdr3_nt: TGTGCCAGCAGCGATCCCGGGACAGGGGCTGGGGCCAACGTCCTGACTTTC
cdr3_aa: CASSDPGTGAGANVLTF
j_call: TRBJ2-6
v_call: TRBV9
clone_size: once
d_call: TRBD1

cdr3_nt: TGCGCCAGCAGCTTTTTATCCGGGACTAGCGCCGGGAATGAGCAGTTCTTC
cdr3_aa: CASSFLSGTSAGNEQFF
j_call: TRBJ2-1
v_call: TRBV5-1
clone_size: .
d_call: TRBD2

cdr3_nt: TGTGCCAGCAGCTCTAGGACAGGGTCGGCCGGGGAGCTGTTTTTT
cdr3_aa: CASSSRTGSAGELFF
j_call: TRBJ2-2
v_call: TRBV7-3
clone_size: .
d_call: TRBD1

cdr3_nt: TGTGCCAGCAGCTCGCCGTTGACAGGTAACACTGAAGCTTTCTTT
cdr3_aa: CASSSPLTGNTEAFF
j_call: TRBJ1-1
v_call: TRBV5-5
clone_size: once
d_call: .

cdr3_nt: TGCGCCAGCAGCCAAGCGGGACTAGTGTTCATCTCCGGGGCCAACGTCCTGACTTTC
cdr3_aa: CASSQAGLVFISGANVLTF
j_call: TRBJ2-6
v_call: TRBV5-1
clone_size: .
d_call: TRBD2

cdr3_nt: TGTGCCAGCAGCCCGACAGGACACTACAATGAGCAGTTCTTC
cdr3_aa: CASSPTGHYNEQFF
j_call: TRBJ2-1
v_call: TRBV5-5
clone_size: .
d_call: .

cdr3_nt: TGTGCCAGCAGCCTGCCCGGGGACTTCGGAGAGACCCAGTACTTC
cdr3_aa: CASSLPGDFGETQYF
j_call: TRBJ2-5
v_call: TRBV5-8
clone_size: .
d_call: .

cdr3_nt: TGTGCCAGCAGTTACTCGGACAGGGGGAATGAAAAACTGTTTTTT
cdr3_aa: CASSYSDRGNEKLFF
j_call: TRBJ1-4
v_call: TRBV6-6
clone_size: few
d_call: TRBD1

cdr3_nt: TGTGCCAGCAGTAGACTAGCGGGGTCCTACGAGCAGTACTTC
cdr3_aa: CASSRLAGSYEQYF
j_call: TRBJ2-7
v_call: TRBV6-1
clone_size: .
d_call: TRBD2

cdr3_nt: TGTGCCAGCAGTTTAAACAGGGAGAGGAACACTGAAGCCTTCTTT
cdr3_aa: CASSLNRERNTEAFF
j_call: TRBJ1-1
v_call: TRBV27
clone_size: .
d_call: .

cdr3_nt: TGTGCCAGCAGAGGAGTAAATGAAAAACTGTTTTTT
cdr3_aa: CASRGVNEKLFF
j_call: TRBJ1-4
v_call: TRBV27
clone_size: .
d_call: .

cdr3_nt: TGTGCCAGCATCCCAGACAGGCGAGCGAACACTGAAGCTTTCTTT
cdr3_aa: CASIPDRRANTEAFF
j_call: TRBJ1-1
v_call: TRBV6-5
clone_size: .
d_call: .

cdr3_nt: TGTGCCAGCAGCGGTGGGCGGGGGGGCCCGGATACGCAGTATTTT
cdr3_aa: CASSGGRGGPDTQYF
j_call: TRBJ2-3
v_call: TRBV9
clone_size: .
d_call: TRBD2

cdr3_nt: TGTGCCAGCAGCGTGGGGGACTCTAGCAATCAGCCCCAGCATTTT
cdr3_aa: CASSVGDSSNQPQHF
j_call: TRBJ1-5
v_call: TRBV9
clone_size: .
d_call: .

cdr3_nt: TGTGCCAGCAGTGAACATTACAGAACTGAAGCTTTCTTT
cdr3_aa: CASSEHYRTEAFF
j_call: TRBJ1-1
v_call: TRBV2
clone_size: .
d_call: .

cdr3_nt: TGTGCCTCCTCCGGGACAGCCTATGGCTACACCTTC
cdr3_aa: CASSGTAYGYTF
j_call: TRBJ1-2
v_call: TRBV6-6
clone_size: .
d_call: TRBD1

cdr3_nt: TGTGCCAGCAGCCAACCCCTGATTCAGGGAATTAATGAAAAACTGTTTTTT
cdr3_aa: CASSQPLIQGINEKLFF
j_call: TRBJ1-4
v_call: TRBV5-5
clone_size: .
d_call: .

cdr3_nt: TGCGCCAGCAGTCTAGCGGGAGGGACCGGGGAGCTGTTTTTT
cdr3_aa: CASSLAGGTGELFF
j_call: TRBJ2-2
v_call: TRBV10-2
clone_size: few
d_call: TRBD2

cdr3_nt: TGTGCCAGCAGCTTGCCTAGCGGGAGGGTTGACAATGAGCAGTTCTTC
cdr3_aa: CASSLPSGRVDNEQFF
j_call: TRBJ2-1
v_call: TRBV5-4
clone_size: .
d_call: TRBD2

cdr3_nt: TGTGCCAGCAGCCGGCCGGGGGGGGCGGAGACCCAGTACTTC
cdr3_aa: CASSRPGGAETQYF
j_call: TRBJ2-5
v_call: TRBV7-2
clone_size: .
d_call: TRBD2

cdr3_nt: TGTGCCAGCAGCTTGGGACTAGATTCCTCTGGGGCCAACGTCCTGACTTTC
cdr3_aa: CASSLGLDSSGANVLTF
j_call: TRBJ2-6
v_call: TRBV5-8
clone_size: .
d_call: .

cdr3_nt: TGTGCCAGCAGCTTACGGTTGAACACTGAAGCTTTCTTT
cdr3_aa: CASSLRLNTEAFF
j_call: TRBJ1-1
v_call: TRBV7-9
clone_size: .
d_call: .

cdr3_nt: TGCGCCAGCAGCCAAGATGGCATTCGCGGCTACACCTTC
cdr3_aa: CASSQDGIRGYTF
j_call: TRBJ1-2
v_call: TRBV4-1
clone_size: .
d_call: .

cdr3_nt: TGCGCCAGCAGCCTCCGGGACAGGGCCCACGAGCAGTACTTC
cdr3_aa: CASSLRDRAHEQYF
j_call: TRBJ2-7
v_call: TRBV4-1
clone_size: few
d_call: TRBD1

cdr3_nt: TGTGCCAGCAGGGCCGGGACTAGCGGGAACCACGAGCAGTACTTC
cdr3_aa: CASRAGTSGNHEQYF
j_call: TRBJ2-7
v_call: TRBV2
clone_size: .
d_call: TRBD2

cdr3_nt: TGTGCCAGCAGTTTCAGTTCAGGGGGATGGGGGTACTTC
cdr3_aa: CASSFSSGGWGYF
j_call: TRBJ2-5
v_call: TRBV28
clone_size: .
d_call: TRBD1

cdr3_nt: TGTGCCAGCAGCCAGGGCCAGCGGGGGGGCCGGGGTGCCCAAGAGACCCAGTACTTC
cdr3_aa: CASSQGQRGGRGAQETQYF
j_call: TRBJ2-5
v_call: TRBV4-2
clone_size: .
d_call: TRBD2

cdr3_nt: TGCGCCAGCAGCCAGGCCGACAGGGGCAACTACGAGCAGTACTTC
cdr3_aa: CASSQADRGNYEQYF
j_call: TRBJ2-7
v_call: TRBV4-1
clone_size: .
d_call: TRBD1

cdr3_nt: TGTGCCAGCAGTCTCCAGGGGACAGTGGGTCCCTACGAGCAGTACTTC
cdr3_aa: CASSLQGTVGPYEQYF
j_call: TRBJ2-7
v_call: TRBV27
clone_size: .
d_call: TRBD1

cdr3_nt: TGTGCCAGCAGTTTCTCAGCAGTTAGCTCACCCCTCCACTTT
cdr3_aa: CASSFSAVSSPLHF
j_call: TRBJ1-6
v_call: TRBV28
clone_size: .
d_call: .

cdr3_nt: TGTGCCAGCAGCCACCCCGCGGCCGGGACTAAGAACACCGGGGAGCTGTTTTTT
cdr3_aa: CASSHPAAGTKNTGELFF
j_call: TRBJ2-2
v_call: TRBV7-9
clone_size: .
d_call: TRBD2

cdr3_nt: TGTGCCAGCAGTTTAACAGGGCTAGCTAATGAAAAACTGTTTTTT
cdr3_aa: CASSLTGLANEKLFF
j_call: TRBJ1-4
v_call: TRBV27
clone_size: once
d_call: .

cdr3_nt: TGTGCCAGCAGCTCCTCTAGCGGGGACCGGGCCAAAAACATTCAGTACTTC
cdr3_aa: CASSSSSGDRAKNIQYF
j_call: TRBJ2-4
v_call: TRBV7-9
clone_size: .
d_call: TRBD2

cdr3_nt: TGTGCCAGCAGTTTAACCGGGACAGGTAACAATGAGCAGTTCTTC
cdr3_aa: CASSLTGTGNNEQFF
j_call: TRBJ2-1
v_call: TRBV27
clone_size: .
d_call: TRBD1

cdr3_nt: TGTGCCAGCAGTTTACACCCTCCCCCCCTCACAGGGGGCCAATCCATCCCGTATAATTCACCCCTCCACTTT
cdr3_aa: CASSLHPPPLTGGQSIPYNSPLHF
j_call: TRBJ1-6
v_call: TRBV27
clone_size: .
d_call: TRBD1

cdr3_nt: TGTGCCAGCAGCTTAGACCGACAGTCCTACGAGCAGTACTTC
cdr3_aa: CASSLDRQSYEQYF
j_call: TRBJ2-7
v_call: TRBV11-2
clone_size: .
d_call: .

cdr3_nt: TGTGCCAGCTCAGGGGACAGCTCTGGAAACACCATATATTTT
cdr3_aa: CASSGDSSGNTIYF
j_call: TRBJ1-3
v_call: TRBV18
clone_size: .
d_call: TRBD1

cdr3_nt: TGTGCCAGCGAAGGGACAGGGGTGGGTTCAGGGAAACTGTTTTTT
cdr3_aa: CASEGTGVGSGKLFF
j_call: TRBJ1-4
v_call: TRBV28
clone_size: .
d_call: TRBD1

cdr3_nt: TGTGCCAGCAGTACCGGGACAAGTCTTAAGACCCAGTACTTC
cdr3_aa: CASSTGTSLKTQYF
j_call: TRBJ2-5
v_call: TRBV6-1
clone_size: .
d_call: .

cdr3_nt: TGCAGCGTTGAAGCCCGGGATCGCCCCGCTGAAGCTTTCTTT
cdr3_aa: CSVEARDRPAEAFF
j_call: TRBJ1-1
v_call: TRBV29-1
clone_size: .
d_call: .

cdr3_nt: TGTGCCTGGAGTGCTACCTCCTACCAAGAGACCCAGTACTTC
cdr3_aa: CAWSATSYQETQYF
j_call: TRBJ2-5
v_call: TRBV30
clone_size: .
d_call: .

cdr3_nt: TGCGCCAGCAGCTTACAGGGTTCTGGGGCCAACGTCCTGACTTTC
cdr3_aa: CASSLQGSGANVLTF
j_call: TRBJ2-6
v_call: TRBV5-1
clone_size: .
d_call: .

cdr3_nt: TGTGCCAGCAGCTTAGTGGGAGGACCAACGAATGAGCAGTTCTTC
cdr3_aa: CASSLVGGPTNEQFF
j_call: TRBJ2-1
v_call: TRBV7-9
clone_size: .
d_call: .

cdr3_nt: TGTGCCAGCAGCTTAGCGGGGGGGGAGACCCAGTACTTC
cdr3_aa: CASSLAGGETQYF
j_call: TRBJ2-5
v_call: TRBV11-2
clone_size: .
d_call: TRBD2